This TCR beta chain was profiled in a study of blood T cell repertoires in COVID-19. The repertoire was sequenced with immunoSEQ multiplex PCR; TCRdb's copy has only in-frame clones and lacks some. The sample holds around 16,000 clones, approximately 80% seen once. V lost 5 bases, J lost 8 bases, and 7 bases stayed unmatched. The CDR3 spans 13 residues. Germline lookup yields CDR1 SGHAT and CDR2 FQDESV (reference sequence). Sample: peripheral blood. V gene TRBV11-1 combines with J gene TRBJ2-3; 7 bases are shared with TRBD1. The receptor comes from an older man with active COVID-19. CDR3 loop: CASSTAGGGTQYF. The DNA for the CDR3 is TGTGCCAGCAGCACTGCAGGGGGTGGTACGCAGTATTTT.